This T cell receptor beta chain originates from a study of T cell changes during pregnancy in multiple sclerosis. The method was immunoSEQ multiplex PCR; TCRdb's version includes in-frame clones alone and lacks a portion of them. The sample records about 28,000 clones, roughly nine tenths being singletons. This CDR3 is 13 amino acids long. Trimming cost V 5 bases and J 4 bases, with 11 bases left between them. The V gene's germline CDR1 is SEHNR and CDR2 FQNEAQ (reference sequence). This TCR derives from a female donor with multiple sclerosis, enrolled in a pregnancy study. The starting material was CD4+ T cells from peripheral blood mononuclear cells, obtained in the second trimester of pregnancy. The chain recombines TRBV7-9 with TRBJ1-2, with TRBD1 as a possible D gene (6 bases). CDR3 amino acids: CASSSTGLYGYTF. CDR3 DNA sequence: TGTGCCAGCAGCAGTACAGGGCTCTATGGCTACACCTTC.